This T cell receptor beta chain is drawn from a study of T cells expressing NK-cell markers. CDR1 is SGHRS, CDR2 YFSETQ, per germline. The CDR3 has 15 residues. Using the 5' RACE reads, TCRdb records one entry per CDR3 protein without DNA. The table for this sample gives roughly 350,000 distinct CDR3 sequences. The TCR sequence derives from a man aged 18 to 69 in good health. The chain is built from TRBV5-1 and TRBJ2-5; TCRdb returns TRBD1, unconfirmable since there is no DNA. Sequencing input: blood T cells: a sorted CD56 or NKG2C T cell subset, CD4+ or CD8+ T cells, or bulk PBMC T cells (not recorded which). This chain's CDR3 is CASSLVAGFSETQYF.